Below are 18 T cell receptor beta chains sequenced from a single sample in a study of blood T cell repertoires in COVID-19. Sequencing used immunoSEQ multiplex PCR; TCRdb keeps in-frame clones, though not all of them. The data hold approximately 150,000 clones, with approximately 80% observed a single time. The source material was PBMCs or T cells enriched from blood (not recorded which). The receptors were sampled from a middle-aged man who had recovered from COVID-19.

V and J are TRBV27 and TRBJ1-2, with D hard to call. V was pared by 5 bases and J by 0 bases, with 7 bases between. CDR1 and CDR2 from the germline V gene are MNHEY and SMNVEV (reference sequence). This CDR3 is 13 amino acids long. CDR3 sequence (DNA): TGTGCCAGCAGTATACATCCTAACTATGGCTACACCTTC. Encoded protein: CASSIHPNYGYTF.

The J gene is TRBJ1-4, the V gene TRBV24-1, with 9 bases aligning to TRBD1. CDR1 is KGHDR, CDR2 SFDVKD, per germline. J lost 4 bases, V lost 3 bases, and 2 bases had no gene match. The CDR3 has 15 residues. CDR3 loop: CATSDGGQGNEKLFF. CDR3 nucleotides: TGTGCCACCAGTGATGGGGGACAGGGTAATGAAAAACTGTTTTTT.

The chain combines TRBV30 with TRBJ2-6; TRBD1 agrees at 7 bases. V shed 5 bases and J 0 bases; nucleotides not matched to a gene: 7. The CDR3 has 16 amino acids. Germline CDR1 and CDR2: GTSNPN and SVGIG (reference sequence). This CDR3 reads CAWDRAHSSGANVLTF. The DNA for the CDR3 is TGTGCCTGGGACAGGGCCCATTCCTCTGGGGCCAACGTCCTGACTTTC. The variable domain in full, with the rest retrieved from reference TRBV30 and TRBJ2-6, is SQTIHQWPATLVQPVGSPLSLECTVEGTSNPNLYWYRQAAGRGLQLLFYSVGIGQISSEVPQNLSASRPQDRQFILSSKKLLLSDSGFYLCAWDRAHSSGANVLTFGAGSRLTVL.

Only a few counts were recorded for this clone. J is TRBJ2-3 and V is TRBV13; 8 bases are shared with TRBD1. The trim removed 8 bases at V and 4 bases at J, leaving 11 bases unmatched. Per the germline V gene, CDR1 is PRHDT and CDR2 is FYEKMQ (reference sequence). The CDR3 runs to 15 residues. The CDR3 DNA is TGTGCCAGCGCTGATTCAGACAGGGGCCCAGATACGCAGTATTTT. Translating it yields CASADSDRGPDTQYF.

This rearrangement joins TRBV6-5 to TRBJ1-3; TRBD1 matches 9 bases. This CDR3 contains 16 residues. V shed 3 bases, J shed 2 bases, and the junction held 5 bases outside the gene matches. Germline assignment: CDR1 MNHEY and CDR2 SVGAGI. The chain's CDR3 is CASSYLQGAPGNTIYF. The DNA of the CDR3 is TGTGCCAGCAGTTATTTACAGGGGGCTCCTGGAAACACCATATATTTT.

CDR3 sequence (DNA): TGTGCCACCACACGGTCCAGGGGGCAGGGGACTGAAGCTTTCTTT. Encoded protein: CATTRSRGQGTEAFF. The J gene is TRBJ1-1, the V gene TRBV2, with 8 bases that match TRBD1. J lost 5 bases, V lost 10 bases, and 15 bases had no gene match. Germline V gives CDR1 SNHLY, CDR2 FYNNEI. This CDR3 has 15 amino acids.

V gene TRBV19 combines with J gene TRBJ1-4; TRBD1 matches 11 bases. The CDR3 consists of 19 residues. From germline, CDR1 is LNHDA and CDR2 SQIVND (reference sequence). After removal of 2 bases from V and 0 bases from J, the junction contained 8 bases not matched to a gene. The CDR3 bases are TGTGCCAGTAGTATACTCCGGACAGGGGGCGGGTCAACTAATGAAAAACTGTTTTTT. Residues: CASSILRTGGGSTNEKLFF.

The rearrangement joins TRBV19 to TRBJ1-2, with D unclear. Looked up from germline, CDR1 is LNHDA and CDR2 is SQIVND (reference sequence). The CDR3 length is 13 residues. V was pared by 7 bases and J by 0 bases, with 9 bases between. DNA of the CDR3: TGTGCCAGTACCCTAGACGCTAACTATGGCTACACCTTC. It is translated as CASTLDANYGYTF.

This chain connects TRBV7-2 to TRBJ2-3; possible D gene TRBD1, 5 bases. This CDR3 contains 13 residues. Germline V lookup: CDR1 SGHTA, CDR2 FQGNSA. V was cut by 5 bases and J by 5 bases, with 11 bases left in between. This CDR3 reads CASSPQTGDTQYF. CDR3 DNA: TGTGCCAGCAGCCCTCAAACAGGAGATACGCAGTATTTT.

This chain connects TRBV7-9 to TRBJ1-2; 9 nucleotides agree with TRBD1. Germline-derived CDR1 and CDR2 are SEHNR and FQNEAQ (reference sequence). The CDR3 is 15 residues long. Losses at the gene ends were 4 bases for V and 4 bases for J; bases not matched to a gene: 7. CDR3 DNA: TGTGCCAGCAGCTCCCAGGAGGACAGGGGCTATGGCTACACCTTC. Amino acids: CASSSQEDRGYGYTF.

The count of this clone is one. The CDR3 bases are TGTGCCAGCACTTTAGACAGGCGTGGCTACACCTTC. Encoded protein: CASTLDRRGYTF. V and J are TRBV5-8 and TRBJ1-2, with a possible D match to TRBD1 (6 bases). The CDR3 consists of 12 residues. Trimming took 6 bases from V and 7 from J, leaving 13 bases between them. Looked up from germline, CDR1 is SGHTS and CDR2 is YDEGEE.

J is TRBJ2-3 and V is TRBV7-9; D unclear. The CDR3 is 15 residues long. Trimming took off 4 bases at V and 2 bases at J, with 13 bases between the two ends. Germline V gene sequence: CDR1 SEHNR, CDR2 FQNEAQ (reference sequence). The CDR3 DNA reads TGTGCCAGCAGCTCCTCATACAAGATCACAGATACGCAGTATTTT. As protein: CASSSSYKITDTQYF.

The chain has TRBV7-2 and TRBJ2-7; 11 nucleotides align to TRBD2. The V and J ends lost 1 base and 3 bases, in that order; junction bases with no gene match: 5. The CDR3 length is 16 residues. CDR1 is SGHTA, CDR2 FQGNSA, per germline. The CDR3 region has the DNA TGTGCCAGCAGCTTAGTTAGTAGCGGGGGGGTCTACGAGCAGTACTTC. Encoded protein: CASSLVSSGGVYEQYF.

The chain employs TRBV10-3 and TRBJ2-3; a weak D match, TRBD1 (5 bases). The germline CDR1 and CDR2 sequences are ENHRY and SYGVKD. V was clipped by 6 bases and J by 1 base, with 8 bases between them. The CDR3 has 13 amino acids. The CDR3 sequence is CAISKTGTDTQYF. DNA of the CDR3: TGTGCCATCAGCAAGACAGGCACAGATACGCAGTATTTT.

The chain joins TRBV5-1 to TRBJ2-2; D not certain. Germline CDR1 SGHRS, CDR2 YFSETQ. Trimming removed 3 bases at V and 1 base at J, with 10 bases between. The CDR3 extends over 15 amino acids. The CDR3: CASSWQAWNTGELFF. DNA of the CDR3: TGCGCCAGCAGCTGGCAGGCTTGGAACACCGGGGAGCTGTTTTTT.

As DNA, the CDR3 is TGTGCCACCAGTGACGATCGGGACATGGACTATGGCTACACCTTC. This translates into CATSDDRDMDYGYTF. V usage is TRBV24-1 and J usage is TRBJ1-2, with D perhaps TRBD1 (6 bases). Germline CDR1 reads KGHDR; CDR2 reads SFDVKD. The V and J ends lost 4 bases and 3 bases respectively, with 14 bases between them. The CDR3 loop spans 15 amino acids.

V usage is TRBV19 and J usage is TRBJ2-3; 9 bases fit TRBD2. Trimming took 4 bases from V and 5 from J; bases not matched to a gene: 7. The CDR3 runs to 15 residues. Germline V gene data show CDR1 as LNHDA and CDR2 as SQIVND (reference sequence). The CDR3 region is CASSKAGGRGDTQYF. The CDR3 bases are TGTGCCAGTAGTAAGGCGGGGGGGCGTGGAGATACGCAGTATTTT.

This clone was found many times. The chain joins TRBV6-4 to TRBJ1-5; D perhaps matches TRBD1 (5 bases). The CDR3 runs to 14 residues. Germline V gene sequence: CDR1 MRHNA, CDR2 SNTAGT. V lost 3 bases, J lost 6 bases, and 12 bases lay in between. As DNA, the CDR3 is TGTGCCAGCAGTGAAGACGGGGGGAGTCAGCCCCAGCATTTT. As protein: CASSEDGGSQPQHF.